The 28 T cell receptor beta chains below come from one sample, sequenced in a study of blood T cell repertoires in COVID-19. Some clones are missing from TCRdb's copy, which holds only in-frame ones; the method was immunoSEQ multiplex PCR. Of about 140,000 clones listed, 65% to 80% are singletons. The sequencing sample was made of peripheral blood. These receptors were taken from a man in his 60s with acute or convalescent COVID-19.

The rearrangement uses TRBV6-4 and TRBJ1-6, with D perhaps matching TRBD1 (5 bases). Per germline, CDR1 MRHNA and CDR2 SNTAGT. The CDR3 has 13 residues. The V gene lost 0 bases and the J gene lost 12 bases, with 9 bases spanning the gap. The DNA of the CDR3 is TGTGCCAGCAGTGACTCGGCAGGGCTACCCCTCCACTTT. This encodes CASSDSAGLPLHF.

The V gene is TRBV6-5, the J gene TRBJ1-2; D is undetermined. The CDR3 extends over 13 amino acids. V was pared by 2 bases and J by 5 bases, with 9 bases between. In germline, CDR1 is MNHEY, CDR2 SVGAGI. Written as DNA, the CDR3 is TGTGCCAGCAGTTACAGCGCCTATTATGGCTACACCTTC. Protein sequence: CASSYSAYYGYTF.

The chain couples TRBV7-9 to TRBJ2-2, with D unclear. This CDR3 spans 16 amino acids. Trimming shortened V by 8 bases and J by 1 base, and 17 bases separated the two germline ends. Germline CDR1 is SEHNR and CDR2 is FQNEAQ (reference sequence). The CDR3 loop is CASRQWLGRNTGELFF. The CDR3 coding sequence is TGTGCCAGCCGCCAGTGGTTGGGCAGGAACACCGGGGAGCTGTTTTTT.

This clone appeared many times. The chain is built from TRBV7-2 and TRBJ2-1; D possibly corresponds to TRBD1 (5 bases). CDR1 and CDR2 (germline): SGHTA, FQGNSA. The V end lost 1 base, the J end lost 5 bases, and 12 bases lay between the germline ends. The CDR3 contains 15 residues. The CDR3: CASSLVAGNNNEQFF. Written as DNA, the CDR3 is TGTGCCAGCAGCTTAGTTGCAGGGAACAACAATGAGCAGTTCTTC.

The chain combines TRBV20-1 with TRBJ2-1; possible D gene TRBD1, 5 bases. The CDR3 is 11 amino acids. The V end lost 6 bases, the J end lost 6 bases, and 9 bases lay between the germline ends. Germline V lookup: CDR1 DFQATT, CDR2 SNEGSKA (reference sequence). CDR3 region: CSAGVRNEQFF. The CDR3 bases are TGCAGTGCAGGGGTCCGCAATGAGCAGTTCTTC.

This CDR3 reads CASSIGGQPQHF. CDR3 DNA: TGTGCCAGTAGTATTGGAGGGCAGCCCCAGCATTTT. The chain employs TRBV19 and TRBJ1-5; D not certain. The CDR3 covers 12 residues. Germline V lookup: CDR1 LNHDA, CDR2 SQIVND (reference sequence). The V end was cut by 3 bases, the J end by 7 bases, with 7 bases between.

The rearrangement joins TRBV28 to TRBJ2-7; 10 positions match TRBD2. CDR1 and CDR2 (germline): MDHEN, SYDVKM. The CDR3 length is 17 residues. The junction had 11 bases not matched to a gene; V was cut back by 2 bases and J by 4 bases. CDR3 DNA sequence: TGTGCCAGCAGTTTAGAGGGTACACTAGCGGGAACGTACGAGCAGTACTTC. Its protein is CASSLEGTLAGTYEQYF.

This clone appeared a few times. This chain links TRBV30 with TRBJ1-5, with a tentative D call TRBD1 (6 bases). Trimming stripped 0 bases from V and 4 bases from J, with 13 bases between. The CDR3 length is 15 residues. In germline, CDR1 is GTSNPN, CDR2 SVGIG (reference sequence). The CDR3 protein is CAWSVRSRGNQPQHF. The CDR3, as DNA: TGTGCCTGGAGTGTACGATCCAGGGGAAATCAGCCCCAGCATTTT.

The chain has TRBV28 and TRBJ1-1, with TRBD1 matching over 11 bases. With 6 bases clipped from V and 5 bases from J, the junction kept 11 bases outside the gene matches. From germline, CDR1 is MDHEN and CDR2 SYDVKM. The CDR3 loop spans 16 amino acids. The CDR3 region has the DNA TGTGCCAGCAGCACCAATGGACAGGGGGCGGGGACTGAAGCTTTCTTT. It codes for CASSTNGQGAGTEAFF.

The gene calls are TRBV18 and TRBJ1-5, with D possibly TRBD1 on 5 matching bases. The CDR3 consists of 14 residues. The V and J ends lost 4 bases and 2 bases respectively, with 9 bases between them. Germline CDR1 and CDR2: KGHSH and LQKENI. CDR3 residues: CASSRGTGNQPQHF. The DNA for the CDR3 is TGTGCCAGCTCACGCGGGACGGGCAATCAGCCCCAGCATTTT.

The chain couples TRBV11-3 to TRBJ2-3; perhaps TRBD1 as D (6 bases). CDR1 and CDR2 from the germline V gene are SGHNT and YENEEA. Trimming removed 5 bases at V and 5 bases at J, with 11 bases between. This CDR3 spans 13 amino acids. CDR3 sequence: CASSPSRGDTQYF. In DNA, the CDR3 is TGTGCCAGCAGCCCCTCCAGGGGAGATACGCAGTATTTT.

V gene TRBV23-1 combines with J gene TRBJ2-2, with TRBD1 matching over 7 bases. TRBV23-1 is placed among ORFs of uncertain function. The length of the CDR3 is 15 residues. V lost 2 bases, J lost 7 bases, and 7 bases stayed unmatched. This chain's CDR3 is CASSQPMTGIGELFF. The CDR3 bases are TGCGCCAGCAGTCAACCAATGACAGGGATCGGGGAGCTGTTTTTT.

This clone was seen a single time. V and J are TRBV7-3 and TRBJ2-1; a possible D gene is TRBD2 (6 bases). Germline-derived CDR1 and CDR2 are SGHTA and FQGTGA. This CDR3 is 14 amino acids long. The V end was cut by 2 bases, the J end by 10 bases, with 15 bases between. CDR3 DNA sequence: TGTGCCAGCAGCTTAGACCATGATAGCGGCGAGCAGTTCTTC. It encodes CASSLDHDSGEQFF.

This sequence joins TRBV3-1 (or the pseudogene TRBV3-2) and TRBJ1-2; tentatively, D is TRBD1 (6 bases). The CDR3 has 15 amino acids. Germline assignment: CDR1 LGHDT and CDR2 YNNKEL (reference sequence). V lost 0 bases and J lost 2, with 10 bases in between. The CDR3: CASSQDWGQNYGYTF. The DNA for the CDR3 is TGTGCCAGCAGCCAAGATTGGGGGCAGAACTATGGCTACACCTTC.

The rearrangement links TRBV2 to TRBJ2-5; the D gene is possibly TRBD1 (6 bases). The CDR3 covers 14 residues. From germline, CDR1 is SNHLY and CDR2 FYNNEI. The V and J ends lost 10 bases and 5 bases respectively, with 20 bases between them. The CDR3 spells CAIAILDRRETQYF. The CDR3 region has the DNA TGTGCCATCGCTATTTTGGACAGAAGGGAGACCCAGTACTTC. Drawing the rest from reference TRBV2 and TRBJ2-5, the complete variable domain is EPEVTQTPSHQVTQMGQEVILRCVPISNHLYFYWYRQILGQKVEFLVSFYNNEISEKSEIFDDQFSVERPDGSNFTLKIRSTKLEDSAMYFCAIAILDRRETQYFGPGTRLLVL.

The CDR3 coding sequence is TGTGCCAGCAGTTCCATAGATACGCAGTATTTT. Residues: CASSSIDTQYF. The rearrangement joins TRBV6-5 to TRBJ2-3; D is unresolved. The ends were cut back, 4 bases at V and 5 bases at J, with 4 bases in the middle. Germline CDR1 MNHEY, CDR2 SVGAGI. This CDR3 comprises 11 residues.

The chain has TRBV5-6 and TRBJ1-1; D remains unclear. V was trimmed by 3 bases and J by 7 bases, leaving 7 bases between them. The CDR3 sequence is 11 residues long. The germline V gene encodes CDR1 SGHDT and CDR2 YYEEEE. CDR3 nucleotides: TGTGCCAGCAGCTGGGAGCTTGAAGCTTTCTTT. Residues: CASSWELEAFF.

The CDR3: CASRGGQLYNEQFF. In DNA, the CDR3 is TGTGCCAGCAGAGGTGGACAGCTCTACAATGAGCAGTTCTTC. The chain couples TRBV28 to TRBJ2-1; a possible D gene is TRBD1 (6 bases). Germline V gene lookup returns CDR1 MDHEN and CDR2 SYDVKM. The V end was cut by 6 bases, the J end by 3 bases, with 12 bases between. This CDR3 has 14 residues.

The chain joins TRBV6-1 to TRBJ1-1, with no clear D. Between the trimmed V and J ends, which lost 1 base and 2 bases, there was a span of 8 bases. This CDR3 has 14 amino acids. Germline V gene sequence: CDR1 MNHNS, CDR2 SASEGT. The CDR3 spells CASSEGGLNTEAFF. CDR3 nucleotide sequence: TGTGCCAGCAGTGAAGGAGGGCTCAACACTGAAGCTTTCTTT.

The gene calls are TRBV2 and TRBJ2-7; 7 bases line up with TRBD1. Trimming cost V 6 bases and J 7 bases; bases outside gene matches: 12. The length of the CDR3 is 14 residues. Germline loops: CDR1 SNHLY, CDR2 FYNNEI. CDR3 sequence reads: CASRLTGVAGEQYF. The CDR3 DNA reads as TGTGCCAGCAGATTAACAGGGGTAGCCGGGGAGCAGTACTTC. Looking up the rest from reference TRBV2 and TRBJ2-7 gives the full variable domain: EPEVTQTPSHQVTQMGQEVILRCVPISNHLYFYWYRQILGQKVEFLVSFYNNEISEKSEIFDDQFSVERPDGSNFTLKIRSTKLEDSAMYFCASRLTGVAGEQYFGPGTRLTVT.

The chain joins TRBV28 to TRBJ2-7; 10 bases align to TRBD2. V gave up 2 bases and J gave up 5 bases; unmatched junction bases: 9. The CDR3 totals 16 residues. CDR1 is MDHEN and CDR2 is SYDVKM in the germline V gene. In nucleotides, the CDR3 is TGTGCCAGCAGTTTAACAAGGCTAGCGGGAGCTGACGAGCAGTACTTC. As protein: CASSLTRLAGADEQYF.

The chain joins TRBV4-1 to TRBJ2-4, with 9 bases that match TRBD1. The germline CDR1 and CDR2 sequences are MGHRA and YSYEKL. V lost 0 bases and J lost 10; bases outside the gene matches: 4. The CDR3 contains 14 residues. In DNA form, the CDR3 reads TGCGCCAGCAGCCAAGAAGCGACAGGGGGGATTCAGTACTTC. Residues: CASSQEATGGIQYF.

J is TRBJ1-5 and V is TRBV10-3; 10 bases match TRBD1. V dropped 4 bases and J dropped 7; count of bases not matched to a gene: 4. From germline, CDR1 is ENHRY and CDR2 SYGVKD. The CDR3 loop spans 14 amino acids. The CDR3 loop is CAISGDRGGQPQHF. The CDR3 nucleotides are TGTGCCATCAGTGGGGACAGGGGCGGCCAGCCCCAGCATTTT.

CDR3 in DNA: TGTGCCAGCAGCTGGGGGGTAGGGGCTAATGAAAAACTGTTTTTT. Its protein product is CASSWGVGANEKLFF. The chain links TRBV7-2 to TRBJ1-4; a possible D gene is TRBD1 (5 bases). V lost 4 bases and J lost 3, with 12 bases in between. CDR1 is SGHTA and CDR2 is FQGNSA in the germline V gene. The CDR3 loop spans 15 amino acids.

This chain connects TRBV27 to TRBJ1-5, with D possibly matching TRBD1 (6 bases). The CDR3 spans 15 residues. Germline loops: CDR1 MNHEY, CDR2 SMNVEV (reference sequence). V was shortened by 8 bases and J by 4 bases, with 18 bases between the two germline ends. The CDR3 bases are TGTGCCAGCGGCCCCTTGGGGGGGCGTAATCAGCCCCAGCATTTT. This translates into CASGPLGGRNQPQHF.

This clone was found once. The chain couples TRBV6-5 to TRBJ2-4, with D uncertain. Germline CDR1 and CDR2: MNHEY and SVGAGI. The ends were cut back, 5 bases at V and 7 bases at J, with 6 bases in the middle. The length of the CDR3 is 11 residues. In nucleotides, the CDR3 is TGTGCCAGCAGTACACGTAACATTCAGTACTTC. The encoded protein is CASSTRNIQYF.

CDR3 DNA sequence: TGTGCCAGCAGCCCCGGGGGGGATACGCAGTATTTT. Translating it yields CASSPGGDTQYF. The V and J genes are TRBV7-3 and TRBJ2-3; 7 positions match TRBD2. In germline, CDR1 is SGHTA, CDR2 FQGTGA. V shed 5 bases, J shed 6 bases, and the junction held 2 bases outside the gene matches. The CDR3 loop spans 12 amino acids.

CDR3 sequence reads: CASSYGPHTGELFF. For the CDR3, the DNA is TGTGCCAGCAGTTACGGGCCTCACACCGGGGAGCTGTTTTTT. V is TRBV6-2 or TRBV6-3 and J is TRBJ2-2, with no clear D. The CDR3 is 14 residues long. The V gene lost 2 bases and the J gene lost 3 bases, with 7 bases spanning the gap. Germline V gives CDR1 MNHEY, CDR2 SVGEGT.